The source of this T cell receptor (beta chain) is a study of cytomegalovirus exposure and HLA in healthy donors. 60 Vbeta and 13 Jbeta primers were used in PCR. Clones were read by immunoSEQ multiplex PCR, and TCRdb kept only the in-frame ones, dropping some. Here the sample table reports 55,000 to 85,000 clones. CDR3 length: 15 amino acids. Trimming pared 8 bases from V and 1 base from J, leaving 17 bases between. Germline V lookup: CDR1 KGHSH, CDR2 LQKENI. The rearrangement joins TRBV18 to TRBJ1-2; perhaps TRBD1 as D (6 bases). What was sequenced was PBMCs. This TCR was recovered from a female donor in good health and CMV-seropositive. For the CDR3, the DNA is TGTGCCAGCACCCCGGACAGAAACCGTAACTATGGCTACACCTTC. Protein sequence: CASTPDRNRNYGYTF.